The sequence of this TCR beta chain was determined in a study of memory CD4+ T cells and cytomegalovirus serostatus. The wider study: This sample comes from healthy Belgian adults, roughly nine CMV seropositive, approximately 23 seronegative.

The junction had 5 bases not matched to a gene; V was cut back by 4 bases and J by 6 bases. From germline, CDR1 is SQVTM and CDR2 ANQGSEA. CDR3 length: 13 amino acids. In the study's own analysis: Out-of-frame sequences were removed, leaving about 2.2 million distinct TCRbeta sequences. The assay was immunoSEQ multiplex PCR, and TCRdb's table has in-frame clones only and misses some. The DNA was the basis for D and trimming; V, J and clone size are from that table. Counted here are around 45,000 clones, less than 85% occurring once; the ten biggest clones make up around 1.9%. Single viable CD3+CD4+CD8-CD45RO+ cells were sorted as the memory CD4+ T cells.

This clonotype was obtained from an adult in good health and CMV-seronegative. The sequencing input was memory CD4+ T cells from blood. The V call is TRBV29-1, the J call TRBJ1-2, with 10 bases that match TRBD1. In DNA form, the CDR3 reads TGCAGCGTTGGATTCGGACAGGGGGATGGCTACACCTTC. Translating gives CSVGFGQGDGYTF. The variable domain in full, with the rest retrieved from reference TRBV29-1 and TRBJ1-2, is SAVISQKPSRDICQRGTSLTIQCQVDSQVTMMFWYRQQPGQSLTLIATANQGSEATYESGFVIDKFPISRPNLTFSTLTVSNMSPEDSSIYLCSVGFGQGDGYTFGSGTRLTVV.